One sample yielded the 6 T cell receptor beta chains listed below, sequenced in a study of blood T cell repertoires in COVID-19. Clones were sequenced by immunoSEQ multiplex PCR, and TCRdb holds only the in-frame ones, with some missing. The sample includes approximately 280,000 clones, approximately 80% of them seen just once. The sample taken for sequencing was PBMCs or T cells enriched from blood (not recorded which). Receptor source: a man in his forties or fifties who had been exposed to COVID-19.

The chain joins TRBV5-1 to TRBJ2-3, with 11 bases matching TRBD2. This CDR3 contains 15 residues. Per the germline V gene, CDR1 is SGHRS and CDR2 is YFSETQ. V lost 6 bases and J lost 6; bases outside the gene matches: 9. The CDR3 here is CASKVAGGSRDTQYF. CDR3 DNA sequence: TGCGCCAGCAAAGTAGCGGGAGGGAGTCGCGATACGCAGTATTTT.

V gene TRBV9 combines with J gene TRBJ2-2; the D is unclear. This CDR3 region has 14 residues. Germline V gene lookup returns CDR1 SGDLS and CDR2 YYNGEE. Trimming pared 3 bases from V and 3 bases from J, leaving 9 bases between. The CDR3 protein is CASSEASHTGELFF. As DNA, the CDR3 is TGTGCCAGCAGCGAGGCTAGTCACACCGGGGAGCTGTTTTTT.

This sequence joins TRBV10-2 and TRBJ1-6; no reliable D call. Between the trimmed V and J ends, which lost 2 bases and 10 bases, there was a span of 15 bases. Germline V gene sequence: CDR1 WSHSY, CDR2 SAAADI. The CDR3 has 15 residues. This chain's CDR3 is CASSERGPVGSPLHF. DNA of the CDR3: TGCGCCAGCAGTGAGAGAGGGCCAGTCGGGTCACCCCTCCACTTT.

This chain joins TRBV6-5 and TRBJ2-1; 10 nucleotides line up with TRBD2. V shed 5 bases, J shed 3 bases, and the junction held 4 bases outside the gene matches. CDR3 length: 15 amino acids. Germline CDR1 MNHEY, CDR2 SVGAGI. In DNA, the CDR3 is TGTGCCAGCAGTCCTAGCGGGAGCGTCTACAATGAGCAGTTCTTC. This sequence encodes CASSPSGSVYNEQFF.

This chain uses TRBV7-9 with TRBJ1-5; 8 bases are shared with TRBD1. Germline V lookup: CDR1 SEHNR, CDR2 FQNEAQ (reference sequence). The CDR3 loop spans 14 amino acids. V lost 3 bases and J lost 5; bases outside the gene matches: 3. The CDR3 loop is CASSLSTGDQPQHF. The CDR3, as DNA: TGTGCCAGCAGCTTGTCGACAGGGGATCAGCCCCAGCATTTT.

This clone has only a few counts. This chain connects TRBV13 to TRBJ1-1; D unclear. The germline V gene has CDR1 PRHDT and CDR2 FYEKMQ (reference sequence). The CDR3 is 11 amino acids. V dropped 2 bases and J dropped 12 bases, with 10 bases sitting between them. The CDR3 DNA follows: TGTGCCAGCAGCTTATATCGGGATACTTTCTTT. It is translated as CASSLYRDTFF.